Shown below are 17 T cell receptor beta chains from a single sample sequenced in a study of cytomegalovirus exposure and HLA in healthy donors. PCR was performed using 60 Vbeta and 13 Jbeta primers. The data were produced by immunoSEQ multiplex PCR, yet TCRdb's version contains in-frame clones alone and is incomplete. The profile shows 120,000 or so clones, more than 75% of them singletons. Sequenced sample: PBMCs. These receptors all stem from a man aged 18 to 29 in good health and CMV-seronegative.

The chain has TRBV19 and TRBJ1-5, with no clear D. Germline V gene lookup returns CDR1 LNHDA and CDR2 SQIVND (reference sequence). Trimming stripped 5 bases from V and 13 bases from J, with 12 bases between. The CDR3 spans 11 residues. The CDR3 sequence is CASSPGRAQHF. As DNA, the CDR3 is TGTGCCAGTAGTCCCGGGAGGGCTCAGCATTTT.

The chain is built from TRBV6-1 and TRBJ1-1; D is unclear. The CDR3 runs to 14 residues. Germline assignment: CDR1 MNHNS and CDR2 SASEGT. Trimming removed 2 bases at V and 0 bases at J, with 7 bases between. The CDR3 loop is CASSENSLNTEAFF. Here the CDR3 DNA reads TGTGCCAGCAGTGAAAACAGTTTGAACACTGAAGCTTTCTTT.

This chain links TRBV19 with TRBJ1-1; D may be TRBD1 (6 bases). CDR1 and CDR2 (germline): LNHDA, SQIVND (reference sequence). Trimming left V 5 bases short and J 6 bases short, with 16 bases between. This CDR3 contains 14 residues. CDR3 in amino acids: CASSEGHPSPEAFF. In DNA form, the CDR3 reads TGTGCCAGTAGTGAGGGACATCCTAGCCCTGAAGCTTTCTTT. The whole variable domain, remainder taken from reference TRBV19 and TRBJ1-1, is DGGITQSPKYLFRKEGQNVTLSCEQNLNHDAMYWYRQDPGQGLRLIYYSQIVNDFQKGDIAEGYSVSREKKESFPLTVTSAQKNPTAFYLCASSEGHPSPEAFFGQGTRLTVV.

V usage is TRBV9 and J usage is TRBJ1-1; weak D call: TRBD1 (5 bases). Germline V gene lookup returns CDR1 SGDLS and CDR2 YYNGEE. This CDR3 spans 13 amino acids. V shed 4 bases and J shed 3 bases, with 10 bases lying between them. CDR3 coding DNA: TGTGCCAGCAGCCCTGGCAGGGACACTGAAGCTTTCTTT. This gives the protein CASSPGRDTEAFF.

The sample holds one count of this clone. V gene TRBV9 combines with J gene TRBJ2-1; D remains ambiguous. Between the trimmed V and J ends, which lost 3 bases and 0 bases, there was a span of 4 bases. This CDR3 is 13 amino acids long. Germline loops: CDR1 SGDLS, CDR2 YYNGEE. The CDR3 region has the DNA TGTGCCAGCAGCGCCCTCTCCTACAATGAGCAGTTCTTC. Translation: CASSALSYNEQFF.

In the case of this clone: The sample holds other DNA sequences that translate to the same CDR3. The chain is built from TRBV7-2 and TRBJ2-3; D is unclear. Trimming shortened V by 4 bases and J by 2 bases, and 4 bases separated the two germline ends. The CDR3 is made up of 12 amino acids. Germline CDR1 and CDR2: SGHTA and FQGNSA. CDR3 nucleotides: TGTGCCAGCAGCTCTTACACAGATACGCAGTATTTT. Translating gives CASSSYTDTQYF.

This chain uses TRBV5-1 with TRBJ1-1, with D possibly matching TRBD1 (5 bases). V was clipped by 0 bases and J by 4 bases, with 13 bases between them. Germline-derived CDR1 and CDR2 are SGHRS and YFSETQ. The CDR3 sequence is 15 residues long. This chain's CDR3 is CASSLADRIATEAFF. The CDR3 coding sequence is TGCGCCAGCAGCTTGGCCGACAGAATAGCCACTGAAGCTTTCTTT.

The chain recombines TRBV5-1 with TRBJ2-7; D perhaps matches TRBD1 (5 bases). There are 13 residues in the CDR3. Trimming stripped 0 bases from V and 6 bases from J, with 10 bases between. CDR1 and CDR2 (germline): SGHRS, YFSETQ. CDR3 in amino acids: CASSLAPGSEQYF. DNA of the CDR3: TGCGCCAGCAGCTTGGCCCCAGGGTCCGAGCAGTACTTC.

The chain is built from TRBV9 and TRBJ2-3; 8 nucleotides line up with TRBD2. This CDR3 spans 15 amino acids. The germline gives CDR1 SGDLS, CDR2 YYNGEE. With 0 bases clipped from V and 3 bases from J, the junction kept 3 bases outside the gene matches. The CDR3 is CASSVESGGTDTQYF. The CDR3 coding sequence is TGTGCCAGCAGCGTAGAGTCGGGGGGGACAGATACGCAGTATTTT. The full variable domain, with the rest looked up from reference TRBV9 and TRBJ2-3, is DSGVTQTPKHLITATGQRVTLRCSPRSGDLSVYWYQQSLDQGLQFLIQYYNGEERAKGNILERFSAQQFPDLHSELNLSSLELGDSALYFCASSVESGGTDTQYFGPGTRLTVL.

The chain joins TRBV29-1 to TRBJ2-5, with D maybe TRBD1 (6 bases). The J call is in doubt because the DNA end fits TRBJ2-7 better. CDR1 is SQVTM and CDR2 is ANQGSEA in the germline V gene. The CDR3 covers 14 residues. The CDR3 nucleotides read TGCAGCGTTGCAGAACGACAGGATCCCTACGAGCAGTACTTC. Its translation: CSVAERQDPYEQYF.

This rearrangement joins TRBV9 to TRBJ1-2; weak D call: TRBD1 (6 bases). This CDR3 contains 13 residues. Trimming took off 0 bases at V and 8 bases at J, with 11 bases between the two ends. Germline-derived CDR1 and CDR2 are SGDLS and YYNGEE. This chain's CDR3 is CASSVGQGQGYTF. The DNA for the CDR3 is TGTGCCAGCAGCGTAGGGCAGGGGCAGGGCTACACCTTC.

In its sample, this clone was seen a few times. The CDR3 loop reads CSVGGTEAFF. The CDR3 DNA reads as TGCAGCGTTGGAGGGACTGAAGCTTTCTTT. V is TRBV29-1 and J is TRBJ1-1; D ambiguous. The CDR3 totals 10 residues. Looked up from germline, CDR1 is SQVTM and CDR2 is ANQGSEA. With 4 bases removed from V and 5 bases from J, the gap between germline ends came to 5 bases.

The V gene is TRBV9, the J gene TRBJ2-5, with TRBD2 identical over 10 bases. CDR1 and CDR2 from the germline V gene are SGDLS and YYNGEE. Trimming cost V 3 bases and J 5 bases; bases outside gene matches: 13. This CDR3 is 17 amino acids long. CDR3 region: CASSADPAGGALETQYF. The CDR3 DNA reads as TGTGCCAGCAGCGCAGACCCAGCGGGGGGGGCGCTTGAGACCCAGTACTTC. Drawing the rest from reference TRBV9 and TRBJ2-5, the complete variable domain is DSGVTQTPKHLITATGQRVTLRCSPRSGDLSVYWYQQSLDQGLQFLIQYYNGEERAKGNILERFSAQQFPDLHSELNLSSLELGDSALYFCASSADPAGGALETQYFGPGTRLLVL.

V usage is TRBV13 and J usage is TRBJ1-1; D not certain. V lost 8 bases and J lost 0, with 10 bases in between. The CDR3 spans 13 residues. The germline gives CDR1 PRHDT, CDR2 FYEKMQ (reference sequence). DNA of the CDR3: TGTGCCAGCTCGAAGAGTATGAACACTGAAGCTTTCTTT. It specifies CASSKSMNTEAFF.

This chain joins TRBV18 and TRBJ1-5; D gene uncertain. CDR3 size: 16 residues. Germline assignment: CDR1 KGHSH and CDR2 LQKENI. V was trimmed by 2 bases and J by 4 bases, leaving 15 bases between them. The CDR3 region has the DNA TGTGCCAGCTCACCATCGAGGGAGGTAAGGAATCAGCCCCAGCATTTT. Protein sequence: CASSPSREVRNQPQHF.

This clone was picked up a small number of times. This chain joins TRBV4-2 and TRBJ2-7; D is ambiguous. Looked up from germline, CDR1 is LGHNA and CDR2 is YNFKEQ. CDR3 length equals 14 residues. V dropped 1 base and J dropped 0 bases, with 7 bases sitting between them. CDR3 bases: TGTGCCAGCAGCCAAGTATGGAGCTCCTACGAGCAGTACTTC. It specifies CASSQVWSSYEQYF.

This clone was seen more than once but under ten times. The V call is TRBV27, the J call TRBJ2-2; a possible D gene is TRBD1 (5 bases). The CDR3 has 12 amino acids. V lost 5 bases to trimming and J lost 7 bases, with 8 bases between them. Looked up from germline, CDR1 is MNHEY and CDR2 is SMNVEV (reference sequence). CDR3 DNA: TGTGCCAGCAGTCCCCAGGGCGGGGAGCTGTTTTTT. It yields the protein CASSPQGGELFF.